This T cell receptor (beta chain) was observed in a study of cytotoxic CD8 clonotypes in ibrutinib-treated CLL. TCRdb's copy holds only in-frame clones and misses some; the assay was immunoSEQ multiplex PCR. The sample includes 250,000 to 350,000 clones, around 76% seen only once; the top ten take around 5.3%. A few counts support this clone. A read error may produce the germline difference seen at one junction end. The CDR3 covers 11 residues. This TCR derives from a human donor with chronic lymphocytic leukemia. The chain employs TRBV23-1 and TRBJ2-7, with D possibly being TRBD1 (8 bases). Being an ORF, TRBV23-1 has a function that is uncertain. The source material was PBMCs, sampled at disease progression, from a patient treated with ibrutinib. The CDR3, as DNA: TGCGCCAGCAGTCACGACAGGGGAGGGGACTTC. This encodes CASSHDRGGDF.